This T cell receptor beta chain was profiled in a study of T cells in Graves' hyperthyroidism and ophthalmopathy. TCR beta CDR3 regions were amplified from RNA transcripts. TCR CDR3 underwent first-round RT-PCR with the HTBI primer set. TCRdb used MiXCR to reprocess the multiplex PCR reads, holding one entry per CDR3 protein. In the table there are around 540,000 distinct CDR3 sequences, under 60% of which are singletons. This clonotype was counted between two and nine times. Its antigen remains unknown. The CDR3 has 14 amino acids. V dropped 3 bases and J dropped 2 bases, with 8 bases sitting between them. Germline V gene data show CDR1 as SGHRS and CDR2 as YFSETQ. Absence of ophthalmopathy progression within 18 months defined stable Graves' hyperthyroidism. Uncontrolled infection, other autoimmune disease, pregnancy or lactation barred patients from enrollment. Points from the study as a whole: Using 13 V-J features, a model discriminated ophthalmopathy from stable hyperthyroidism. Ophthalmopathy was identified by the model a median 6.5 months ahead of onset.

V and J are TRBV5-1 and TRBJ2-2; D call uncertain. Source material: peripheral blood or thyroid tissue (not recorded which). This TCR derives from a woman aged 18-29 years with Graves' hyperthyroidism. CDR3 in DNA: TGCGCCAGCAGCTGGCACAGTAACACCGGGGAGCTGTTTTTT. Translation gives CASSWHSNTGELFF.